This TCR beta chain was recovered during a study of cytomegalovirus exposure and HLA in healthy donors. Study-wide findings and caveats: In a later analysis, a genetic analysis reported fewer productive-TCR N-insertions in an Asian-associated ancestry cluster than the cohort average.

The PCR was carried out with 60 Vbeta primers and 13 Jbeta primers. Source study methods: Later analysis identified tens of millions of unique TCR beta chains, approximately 10 million shared. Generated by immunoSEQ multiplex PCR, the TCRdb table keeps only in-frame clones and is missing some. The V and J calls and clone size were taken over from that table, and D and trimming were inferred from the DNA. The sample has around 150,000 clones, under 90% seen once. As regards this clone: Its target is not known.

The V end lost 5 bases, the J end lost 4 bases, and 24 bases lay between the germline ends. CDR3 length equals 17 residues. Germline V lookup: CDR1 SGHRS, CDR2 YFSETQ. The sequence derives from a man younger than 45 in good health and CMV-seronegative. Specimen: PBMCs. The chain combines TRBV5-1 with TRBJ2-5, with TRBD2 as a possible D gene (6 bases). The CDR3 region is CASRQAPRRGTLETQYF. In DNA form, the CDR3 reads TGCGCCAGCAGGCAGGCTCCTAGGAGGGGCACTTTAGAGACCCAGTACTTC.